These 14 T cell receptor beta chains originate from one sample sequenced in a study. TCRdb reprocessed the RT-PCR reads with MiXCR, giving one entry per CDR3 protein. The data contain some 6,500 distinct CDR3 sequences, just over 90% of them singletons. The sample comprised memory CD4+ T cells from blood. The receptors derive from a female donor in good health, serving as a healthy control.

Worth noting for this clonotype: This beta chain turned up in a library designed for alpha chains; as an off-target read, its abundance says little. The chain recombines TRBV5-4 with TRBJ2-7; 8 bases fit TRBD1. The length of the CDR3 is 13 residues. The germline gives CDR1 SGHNT, CDR2 YYREEE (reference sequence). V trimming: 0 bases; J trimming: 7 bases; junction bases outside the gene matches: 3. The CDR3 region has the DNA TGTGCCAGCAGCTTGGGGACAGGGTGGGAGCAGTACTTC. As protein: CASSLGTGWEQYF.

For this clonotype: A library made for alpha chains picked up this beta chain off target, so its size means little. This chain joins TRBV7-2 and TRBJ2-3; D gene unclear. V lost 4 bases, J lost 1 base, and 12 bases lay in between. The CDR3 is 15 amino acids. Germline V CDR1 and CDR2: SGHTA, FQGNSA. The DNA of the CDR3 is TGTGCCAGCAGCTCCCAGCAGGTTGGCACAGATACGCAGTATTTT. Amino acids: CASSSQQVGTDTQYF.

Points on this clonotype: Since the library was made to target alpha chains, this beta chain is a stray read and its abundance is not meaningful. The chain combines TRBV18 with TRBJ2-3; 12 positions agree with TRBD2. Germline V lookup: CDR1 KGHSH, CDR2 LQKENI. Losses at the gene ends were 6 bases for V and 3 bases for J; bases not matched to a gene: 4. There are 15 residues in the CDR3. The CDR3 here is CASSLAGGPTDTQYF. As DNA, the CDR3 is TGTGCCAGCTCCCTAGCGGGGGGGCCGACAGATACGCAGTATTTT.

As regards this clonotype: Because this beta chain is a stray read in a library intended to capture alpha chains, its abundance should not be given much weight. This chain connects TRBV7-2 to TRBJ2-7, with a weak D call TRBD1 (5 bases). V was shortened by 5 bases and J by 9 bases, with 17 bases between the two germline ends. The CDR3 spans 13 residues. Germline V gene data show CDR1 as SGHTA and CDR2 as FQGNSA. The CDR3 is CASSPAQGSRQYF. Here the CDR3 DNA reads TGTGCCAGCAGCCCCGCCCAGGGTTCGAGGCAGTACTTC.

As for this clonotype: This beta chain is off target for a library built for alpha chains, so its abundance means little. This sequence joins TRBV7-9 and TRBJ2-3; weak D call: TRBD1 (6 bases). With 4 bases removed from V and 0 bases from J, the gap between germline ends came to 8 bases. In germline, CDR1 is SEHNR, CDR2 FQNEAQ (reference sequence). This CDR3 has 14 residues. CDR3 nucleotides: TGTGCCAGCAGCTCTGGACAGAGCACAGATACGCAGTATTTT. Protein: CASSSGQSTDTQYF.

With respect to this clonotype: Found in a library prepared for alpha chains, this beta chain is an off-target read, and its abundance has little meaning. The rearrangement uses TRBV20-1 and TRBJ1-5; D may be TRBD1 (5 bases). The germline V gene has CDR1 DFQATT and CDR2 SNEGSKA (reference sequence). Trimming shortened V by 0 bases and J by 11 bases, and 14 bases separated the two germline ends. This CDR3 is built from 13 residues. The CDR3 reads CSARDPGGLAQHF. The DNA for the CDR3 is TGCAGTGCTAGAGATCCCGGGGGTCTAGCCCAGCATTTT.

A word on this clonotype: With the library built for alpha chains, this beta chain is off target and its frequency is not meaningful. The chain is built from TRBV5-1 and TRBJ1-2, with D maybe TRBD1 (6 bases). The CDR3 is made up of 14 amino acids. Germline V lookup: CDR1 SGHRS, CDR2 YFSETQ. V was clipped by 2 bases and J by 2 bases, with 10 bases between them. The CDR3 bases are TGCGCCAGCAGCTTACAGGGCAACAACTATGGCTACACCTTC. It encodes CASSLQGNNYGYTF. Variable domain in full (rest from reference TRBV5-1 and TRBJ1-2): KAGVTQTPRYLIKTRGQQVTLSCSPISGHRSVSWYQQTPGQGLQFLFEYFSETQRNKGNFPGRFSGRQFSNSRSEMNVSTLELGDSALYLCASSLQGNNYGYTFGSGTRLTVV.

This clonotype showed up just once. In a library made to pick up alpha chains, this beta chain is a stray read with a size that means little. The chain couples TRBV6-2 or TRBV6-3 to TRBJ2-6; D is ambiguous. The CDR3 extends over 15 amino acids. V lost 8 bases, J lost 0 bases, and 11 bases lay in between. Germline CDR1 and CDR2: MNHEY and SVGEGT. CDR3 residues: CASQTLRSGANVLTF. The CDR3 DNA is TGTGCCAGCCAAACACTCCGCTCTGGGGCCAACGTCCTGACTTTC.

Notes on this clonotype: The size of this beta chain means little, since it is a stray read in a library made for alpha chains. The chain employs TRBV11-2 and TRBJ2-3, with TRBD2 matching over 10 bases. The CDR3 has 16 residues. V trimming: 4 bases; J trimming: 6 bases; junction bases outside the gene matches: 10. The germline V gene encodes CDR1 SGHAT and CDR2 FQNNGV. Here the CDR3 reads CASSSLAGVPGDTQYF. The CDR3 nucleotides are TGTGCCAGCAGCTCGCTAGCGGGAGTCCCGGGGGATACGCAGTATTTT.

Comments on this clonotype: This beta chain is off target for a library built for alpha chains, so its abundance means little. The chain links TRBV29-1 to TRBJ2-5; unclear D gene. The V gene's germline CDR1 is SQVTM and CDR2 ANQGSEA. The V end was cut by 7 bases, the J end by 1 base, with 4 bases between. The CDR3 totals 10 residues. The CDR3 is CSGSQETQYF. The CDR3 region has the DNA TGCAGCGGCTCCCAAGAGACCCAGTACTTC.

This clonotype was counted once. Since the library was made to target alpha chains, this beta chain is a stray read and its abundance is not meaningful. The J gene is TRBJ2-1, the V gene TRBV7-3; D uncertain. Germline values: CDR1 SGHTA, CDR2 FQGTGA. The CDR3 is 15 amino acids. The germline V and J ends were trimmed by 2 bases and 6 bases, with 14 bases remaining between them. CDR3 sequence reads: CASSLSTQVSNEQFF. The CDR3 DNA sequence: TGTGCCAGCAGCTTATCGACCCAGGTCAGCAATGAGCAGTTCTTC. Supplemented by reference TRBV7-3 and TRBJ2-1, the full variable domain reads GAGVSQTPSNKVTEKGKYVELRCDPISGHTALYWYRQSLGQGPEFLIYFQGTGAADDSGLPNDRFFAVRPEGSVSTLKIQRTERGDSAVYLCASSLSTQVSNEQFFGPGTRLTVL.

Worth noting for this clonotype: Being off target in a library aimed at alpha chains, this beta chain has a size of little meaning. The rearrangement uses TRBV12-3 or TRBV12-4 and TRBJ1-5; TRBD1 might be the D (5 bases). Between the trimmed V and J ends, which lost 4 bases and 0 bases, there was a span of 7 bases. The CDR3 is 14 residues long. CDR3 bases: TGTGCCAGCAGTTGGGGGAATAGCAATCAGCCCCAGCATTTT. Translated, it gives CASSWGNSNQPQHF.

A word on this clonotype: In a library made to pick up alpha chains, this beta chain is a stray read with a size that means little. V is TRBV5-1 and J is TRBJ1-1; a possible D gene is TRBD1 (5 bases). CDR3 length equals 14 residues. Germline CDR1 reads SGHRS; CDR2 reads YFSETQ. With 2 bases removed from V and 1 base from J, the gap between germline ends came to 9 bases. CDR3 in amino acids: CASSFLTGNTEAFF. CDR3 coding DNA: TGCGCCAGCAGCTTCCTAACAGGGAACACTGAAGCTTTCTTT. The variable domain in full, completed from reference TRBV5-1 and TRBJ1-1, reads KAGVTQTPRYLIKTRGQQVTLSCSPISGHRSVSWYQQTPGQGLQFLFEYFSETQRNKGNFPGRFSGRQFSNSRSEMNVSTLELGDSALYLCASSFLTGNTEAFFGQGTRLTVV.

In the case of this clonotype: This beta chain is an unintended read in a library built for alpha chains; its size means little. V gene TRBV27 combines with J gene TRBJ2-5; D not certain. V dropped 7 bases and J dropped 1 base, with 4 bases sitting between them. CDR3 size: 11 residues. Per germline, CDR1 MNHEY and CDR2 SMNVEV (reference sequence). The CDR3 reads CASTVQETQYF. CDR3 sequence (DNA): TGTGCCAGCACCGTCCAAGAGACCCAGTACTTC.